A single T cell receptor (beta chain) is shown here with its context. The antigen is not known. This specimen belongs to a study of shared clonotypes between healthy human individuals. Sequenced by immunoSEQ multiplex PCR; TCRdb stores in-frame clones only, minus some. The table has over a million clones, roughly 97% seen once. Study-wide points: Among donors, sharing of clonotypes was expected to be affected by sequencing depth. Naive subsets generally had larger estimated richness than memory subsets.

V dropped 1 base and J dropped 6 bases, with 14 bases sitting between them. The CDR3 covers 15 residues. Per germline, CDR1 LNHDA and CDR2 SQIVND (reference sequence). This receptor was taken from a man younger than 40 in good health. The specimen was naive CD4+ T cells sorted from blood. Subset given: CD45RA+ positively selected. V usage is TRBV19 and J usage is TRBJ2-3, with no clear D. The CDR3 DNA is TGTGCCAGTAGTATAGTTCAAGGACCCCGCGATACGCAGTATTTT. Protein: CASSIVQGPRDTQYF.